This is a list of T cell receptor beta chains from one sample in a study of blood T cell repertoires in COVID-19. Method: immunoSEQ multiplex PCR; TCRdb's copy keeps in-frame clones and lacks some. The data contain over 200,000 clones, approximately 80% of them singletons. Sequences were obtained from PBMCs or T cells enriched from blood (not recorded which). These TCRs come from a man aged 60 to 69 who had recovered from COVID-19. CDR3s include the opening cysteine and the closing phenylalanine or tryptophan. The order of the fields is CDR3 protein, clone size, J gene, V gene. The listing skips clone size in some rows; elsewhere it reads once, few, many or a size class.

CSTTGGDVTDTQYF | . | TRBJ2-3 | TRBV29-1
CASSTGLAGPTDTQYF | . | TRBJ2-3 | TRBV11-3
CASSLGVTGELFF | once | TRBJ2-2 | TRBV4-3
CASSLEREKSQHF | few | TRBJ1-5 | TRBV12-3/TRBV12-4
CAWSAGTNQPQHF | . | TRBJ1-5 | TRBV30
CASSSGLDLSSYEQYF | . | TRBJ2-7 | TRBV7-9
CASSIGRDREYNEQFF | . | TRBJ2-1 | TRBV19
CASSFGQGGSYEQYF | . | TRBJ2-7 | TRBV7-9
CASSLSLAGEQETQYF | . | TRBJ2-5 | TRBV7-2
CASSLGGGEAFF | . | TRBJ1-1 | TRBV12-3/TRBV12-4
CASAMGGWSDTQYF | . | TRBJ2-3 | TRBV11-3
CASSPEDKILYGYTF | . | TRBJ1-2 | TRBV18
CASSPHDAGVYTEAFF | . | TRBJ1-1 | TRBV9
CASSRGLAGMDEQFF | once | TRBJ2-1 | TRBV2
CASGGANTGELFF | . | TRBJ2-2 | TRBV12-3/TRBV12-4
CASSLSNRAGNTIYF | . | TRBJ1-3 | TRBV5-4